This T cell receptor beta chain was captured in a study of T cells after yellow fever vaccination. Across the whole study: Fractions low in cell number were prepared with SMART-Seq v4 Ultra Low Input.

TCRdb re-analysed the 5' RACE reads in MiXCR, keeping a single row per CDR3 protein. The sample lists approximately 600,000 distinct CDR3 sequences, 10% to 15% occurring once. Study-wide results and caveats: The study found a weaker secondary response that peaked faster, day 5 versus 15.

There are 17 residues in the CDR3. V lost 0 bases, J lost 5 bases, and 19 bases lay in between. Germline CDR1 reads LGHNA; CDR2 reads YSLEER. This clonotype has a count of ten or more. Its target is unknown. The rearrangement uses TRBV4-3 and TRBJ2-5; D may be TRBD1 (5 bases). The starting material was PBMCs, obtained on the day of the yellow fever booster vaccination. This clonotype was obtained from a man younger than 40 who received the YFV17D yellow fever vaccine. The CDR3 reads CASSQERGRLYWETQYF. The CDR3 DNA follows: TGCGCCAGCAGCCAAGAAAGGGGCAGGCTCTATTGGGAGACCCAGTACTTC.